This T cell receptor beta chain was sequenced in a study of T cell changes during pregnancy in multiple sclerosis (dated by TCRdb to 2018 to 2020). A note on the overall study: In women with multiple sclerosis, the researchers looked at how the T cell repertoire shifted as pregnancy progressed.

CDR1 is given as MNHNS and CDR2 as SASEGT, both from the germline V gene. V ends up 5 bases short and J 7 bases short, with an unmatched junction base count of 7. Taken from cysteine to phenylalanine, the CDR3 has 14 residues. Just the 42-base CDR3 DNA is kept, in frame starting at base 1. This clone was counted a single time. The specificity of this receptor is unknown. No base-level quality is on record; no much larger clone is a single base apart. Receptor libraries were prepared by the immunoSEQ multiplex PCR assay. Here the immuneACCESS table is served through TCRdb, limited to in-frame sequences with V and J called. Missing clones are a known gap in these copies; in checked studies unresolved V genes cover under half, and the rest lacks a known reason. Recorded for this sample are tens of thousands of clones; 90% to 95% of them occurred a single time. Clones ranked in the top ten supply roughly 0.2% of the sample.

The chain employs TRBV6-1 and TRBJ1-4, with 7 central nucleotides matching TRBD1. Sequenced material: CD4+ T cells from peripheral blood mononuclear cells, taken in the second trimester of pregnancy. The clonotype was recovered from a female donor with multiple sclerosis, enrolled in a pregnancy study. The nucleotides are TGTGCCAGCAGTCCCGACAGGGTGGGTGAAAAACTGTTTTTT. It specifies CASSPDRVGEKLFF.